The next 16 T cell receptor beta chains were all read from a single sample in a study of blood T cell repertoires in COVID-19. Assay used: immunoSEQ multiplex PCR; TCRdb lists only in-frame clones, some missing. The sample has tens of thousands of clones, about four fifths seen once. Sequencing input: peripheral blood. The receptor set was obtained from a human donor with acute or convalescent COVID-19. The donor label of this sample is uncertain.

CDR3 protein: CASSTRLAGGTYNEQFF. DNA of the CDR3: TGTGCCAGCAGTACCCGACTAGCGGGAGGGACCTACAATGAGCAGTTCTTC. The V gene is TRBV27, the J gene TRBJ2-1; TRBD2 aligns across 14 bases. Unmatched junction bases numbered 5, after V lost 5 bases and J lost 2 bases. Germline values: CDR1 MNHEY, CDR2 SMNVEV (reference sequence). This CDR3 is 17 amino acids long.

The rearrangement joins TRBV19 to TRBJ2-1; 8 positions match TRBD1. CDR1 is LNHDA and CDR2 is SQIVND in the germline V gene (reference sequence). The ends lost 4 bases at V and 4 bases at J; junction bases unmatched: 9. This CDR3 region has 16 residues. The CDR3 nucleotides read TGTGCCAGTAGTACAAGACAGGGGCTGCGGTACAATGAGCAGTTCTTC. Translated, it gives CASSTRQGLRYNEQFF.

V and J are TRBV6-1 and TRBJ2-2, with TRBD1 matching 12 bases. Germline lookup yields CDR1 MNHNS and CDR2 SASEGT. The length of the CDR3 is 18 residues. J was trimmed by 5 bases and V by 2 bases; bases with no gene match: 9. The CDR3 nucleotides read TGTGCCAGCAGTGAAAGGTTGGGACAGGGGGCACGAACCGGGGAGCTGTTTTTT. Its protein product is CASSERLGQGARTGELFF.

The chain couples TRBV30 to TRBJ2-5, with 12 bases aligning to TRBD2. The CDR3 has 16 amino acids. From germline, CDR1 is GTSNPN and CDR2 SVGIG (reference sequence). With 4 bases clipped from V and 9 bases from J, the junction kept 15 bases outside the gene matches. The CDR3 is CAWTSGTSGFGRAQYF. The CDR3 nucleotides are TGTGCCTGGACCAGCGGGACTAGCGGGTTCGGGCGGGCCCAGTACTTC.

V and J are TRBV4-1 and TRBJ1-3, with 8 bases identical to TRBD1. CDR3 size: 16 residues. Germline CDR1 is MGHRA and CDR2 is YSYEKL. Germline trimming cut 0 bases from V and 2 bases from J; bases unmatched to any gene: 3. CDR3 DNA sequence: TGCGCCAGCAGCCAAGATCCACAGGGGGCTGGAAACACCATATATTTT. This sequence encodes CASSQDPQGAGNTIYF.

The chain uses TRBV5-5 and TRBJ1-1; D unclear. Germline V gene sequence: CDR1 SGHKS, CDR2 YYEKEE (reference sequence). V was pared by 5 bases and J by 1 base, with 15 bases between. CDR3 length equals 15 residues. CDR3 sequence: CASRLVGSRNTEAFF. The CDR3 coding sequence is TGTGCCAGCAGGCTCGTCGGGTCGCGGAACACTGAAGCTTTCTTT.

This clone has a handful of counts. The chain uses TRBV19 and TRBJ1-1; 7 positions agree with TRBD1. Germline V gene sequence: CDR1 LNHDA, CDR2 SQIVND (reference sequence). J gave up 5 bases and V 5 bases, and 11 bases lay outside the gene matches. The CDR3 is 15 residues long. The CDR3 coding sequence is TGTGCCAGTAGTGCCTCCCGGACAGGCCCAACTGAAGCTTTCTTT. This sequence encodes CASSASRTGPTEAFF.

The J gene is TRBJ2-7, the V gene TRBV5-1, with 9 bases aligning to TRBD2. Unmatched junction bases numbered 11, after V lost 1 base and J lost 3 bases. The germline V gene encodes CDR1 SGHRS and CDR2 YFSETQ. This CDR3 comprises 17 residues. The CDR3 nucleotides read TGCGCCAGCAGCTTGACTAGCGGGTTTTTGCCGAACTACGAGCAGTACTTC. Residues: CASSLTSGFLPNYEQYF.

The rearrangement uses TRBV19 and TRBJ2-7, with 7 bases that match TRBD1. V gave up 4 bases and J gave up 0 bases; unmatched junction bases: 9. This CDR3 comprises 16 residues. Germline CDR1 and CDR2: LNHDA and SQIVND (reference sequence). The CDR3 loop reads CASSTTGTVSSYEQYF. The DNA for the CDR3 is TGTGCCAGTAGTACGACTGGGACAGTGAGCTCCTACGAGCAGTACTTC.

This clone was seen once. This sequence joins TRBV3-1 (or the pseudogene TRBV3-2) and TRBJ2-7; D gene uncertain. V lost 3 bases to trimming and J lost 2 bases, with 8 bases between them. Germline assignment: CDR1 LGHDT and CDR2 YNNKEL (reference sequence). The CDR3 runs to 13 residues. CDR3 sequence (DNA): TGTGCCAGCAGCCATGGCAGTGCCTACGAGCAGTACTTC. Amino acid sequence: CASSHGSAYEQYF.

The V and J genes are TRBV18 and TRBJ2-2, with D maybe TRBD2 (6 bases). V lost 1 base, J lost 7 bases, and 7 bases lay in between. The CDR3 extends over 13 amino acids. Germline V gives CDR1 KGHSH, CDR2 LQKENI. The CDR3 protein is CASSPRRVGELFF. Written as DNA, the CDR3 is TGTGCCAGCTCACCACGGAGGGTCGGGGAGCTGTTTTTT. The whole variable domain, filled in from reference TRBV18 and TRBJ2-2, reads NAGVMQNPRHLVRRRGQEARLRCSPMKGHSHVYWYRQLPEEGLKFMVYLQKENIIDESGMPKERFSAEFPKEGPSILRIQQVVRGDSAAYFCASSPRRVGELFFGEGSRLTVL.

CDR3 residues: CASSSIPGEGYGYTF. In DNA, the CDR3 is TGTGCCAGCAGTTCGATCCCAGGGGAGGGTTATGGCTACACCTTC. The rearrangement uses TRBV28 and TRBJ1-2; tentatively, D is TRBD1 (6 bases). Germline loops: CDR1 MDHEN, CDR2 SYDVKM. Trimming stripped 4 bases from V and 5 bases from J, with 17 bases between. This CDR3 has 15 amino acids.

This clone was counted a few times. CDR3 protein: CASSYSSGEDQPQHF. The CDR3 region has the DNA TGTGCCAGCAGTTACTCGAGCGGCGAGGATCAGCCCCAGCATTTT. The chain links TRBV6-5 to TRBJ1-5; no clear D gene. Germline CDR1 is MNHEY and CDR2 is SVGAGI. The CDR3 length is 15 residues. Between the trimmed V and J ends, which lost 0 bases and 5 bases, there was a span of 11 bases.

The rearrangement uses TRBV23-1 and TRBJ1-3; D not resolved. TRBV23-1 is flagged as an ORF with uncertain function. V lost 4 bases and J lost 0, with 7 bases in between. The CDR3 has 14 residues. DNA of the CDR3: TGCGCCAGCAGTCCCCGTATCTCTGGAAACACCATATATTTT. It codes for CASSPRISGNTIYF.

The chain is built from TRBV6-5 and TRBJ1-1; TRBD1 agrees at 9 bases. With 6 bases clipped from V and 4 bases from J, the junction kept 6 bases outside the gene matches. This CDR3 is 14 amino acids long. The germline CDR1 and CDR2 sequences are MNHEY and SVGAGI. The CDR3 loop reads CASSRDRVSTEAFF. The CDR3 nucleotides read TGTGCCAGCAGCCGGGACAGGGTATCCACTGAAGCTTTCTTT.

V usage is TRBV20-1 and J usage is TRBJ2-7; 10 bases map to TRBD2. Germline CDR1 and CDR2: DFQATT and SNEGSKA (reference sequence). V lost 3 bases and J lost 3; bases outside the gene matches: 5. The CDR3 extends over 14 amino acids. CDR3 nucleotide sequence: TGCAGTGCTAGTATACTAGCGGGGATCTACGAGCAGTACTTC. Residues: CSASILAGIYEQYF.